Shown below are 2 T cell receptor beta chains from a single sample sequenced in a study of OX40 agonist ivuxolimab in advanced cancers. Clones were sequenced by immunoSEQ multiplex PCR, and TCRdb holds only the in-frame ones, with some missing. There are just over 90,000 clones in the sample; 94% occur only once, and over 2.5% lies in the top ten. This specimen consisted of CD4+ or CD8+ T cells sorted from blood, obtained in a trial of the OX40 agonist ivuxolimab. These receptors all come from an adult with an advanced solid tumor such as melanoma, head and neck, liver or kidney cancer.

This chain joins TRBV27 and TRBJ2-5; a weak D match, TRBD2 (5 bases). CDR1 is MNHEY, CDR2 SMNVEV, per germline (reference sequence). The CDR3 totals 13 residues. V was cut by 6 bases and J by 4 bases, with 12 bases left in between. This chain's CDR3 is CASRTGSGETQYF. CDR3 coding DNA: TGTGCCAGCAGAACGGGGAGTGGAGAGACCCAGTACTTC.

The chain uses TRBV21-1 and TRBJ1-2. TRBV21-1 constitutes a pseudogene. This CDR3 spans 13 amino acids. CDR3 region: CASSRGTNYGYTF. CDR3 nucleotide sequence: TGTGCCAGCAGCAGGGGTACTAACTATGGCTACACCTTC.